The following is a TCR beta chain sequence with its context. This clone was seen a few times. Its antigen specificity is not known. No clone much larger than this one lies a single base away; base qualities are absent. Participants in the prospective study were enrolled through a virtual design, were aged 18 to 89 years, and lived in some 24 United States geographic areas. Cohort assignment in the prospective study relied on participant-reported clinical history from a screening survey and a study questionnaire. Recovered participants in ImmuneRACE Cohort 3 were defined by two consecutive negative NP/OP PCR tests, clearance by a healthcare professional, or resolution of symptoms. Mobile phlebotomists in the prospective study collected whole blood, serum and a nasopharyngeal or oropharyngeal swab from every participant. Participants in the prospective study had the option to provide additional blood draws and questionnaires over a roughly two-month period. Blood samples from the prospective study were shipped frozen or at room temperature prior to DNA extraction.

The immunoSEQ Assay, a bias-controlled multiplex PCR, was used to amplify TCRbeta CDR3 regions from genomic DNA. The authors' analysis ran thus. The number of nucleated cells in each sample was estimated from the amplification of reference gene primers within the assay. To quantify the absolute abundance of each unique TCRbeta CDR3 rearrangement, sequence reads were collapsed and filtered. For each sample, productive Simpson clonality was calculated as the square root of Simpson's diversity index across productive rearrangements. In TCRdb, the immuneACCESS table is reduced to in-frame sequences with V and J assigned. These tables do not hold every clone; where another copy was compared, an unresolved V gene accounts for under half, and the others remain unexplained. The DNA gave D and trimming, while V, J and clone size come from that table. The sample has fewer than 350,000 clones on record, approximately 88% of them singletons. The top ten constitute 6% to 7% of the sample.

The data derive from a study of blood T cell repertoires in COVID-19 (dated by TCRdb to the early 2020s). Broadly, across the study: Samples from collaborators originated in the United States, Italy and Spain and spanned both the acute and convalescent phases of COVID-19. A de-identified subject ID, COVID-19 status, age in years and sex were almost always included in the sample metadata. The samples were drawn from the first 160 participants of the ongoing ImmuneRACE study and from over 950 subjects provided by 6 global collaborators. The material from the prospective study consisted of cDNA or gDNA derived from T cells, B-cell-depleted T cells, or PBMCs. Where available, HLA class I and class II types were obtained from metadata supplied by the sample provider rather than from assay-based typing. Subjects who had been exposed to COVID-19, were actively infected with it, or had recovered from it provided the deeply sampled blood TCRbeta repertoires that made up the dataset. The repertoires were made available in a free public database intended to serve as a resource for research on the immune response to SARS-CoV-2.

Study-wide conclusions, independent of this receptor: Clinical and demographic metadata were provided uncurated, with the amount varying by source and participant.

A distance of 9 bases separates the germline ends of V and J, which lose 4 bases and 0 bases respectively. The CDR3 measures 14 amino acids from cysteine to phenylalanine. Solely the CDR3 DNA is kept, with 42 bases framed from the first base. As encoded in the germline V gene (reference sequence), CDR1 is LGHDT while CDR2 is YNNKEL. The TCR comes from a woman between 35 and 50 years old who had recovered from COVID-19. The V and J genes are TRBV3-1 (or the pseudogene TRBV3-2) and TRBJ1-1; no confident D gene assignment can be made. Sequenced material: PBMCs or T cells enriched from blood (not recorded which). The sequenced DNA: TGTGCCAGCAGCCTGTCGCGCGTGAACACTGAAGCTTTCTTT. This translates into CASSLSRVNTEAFF.